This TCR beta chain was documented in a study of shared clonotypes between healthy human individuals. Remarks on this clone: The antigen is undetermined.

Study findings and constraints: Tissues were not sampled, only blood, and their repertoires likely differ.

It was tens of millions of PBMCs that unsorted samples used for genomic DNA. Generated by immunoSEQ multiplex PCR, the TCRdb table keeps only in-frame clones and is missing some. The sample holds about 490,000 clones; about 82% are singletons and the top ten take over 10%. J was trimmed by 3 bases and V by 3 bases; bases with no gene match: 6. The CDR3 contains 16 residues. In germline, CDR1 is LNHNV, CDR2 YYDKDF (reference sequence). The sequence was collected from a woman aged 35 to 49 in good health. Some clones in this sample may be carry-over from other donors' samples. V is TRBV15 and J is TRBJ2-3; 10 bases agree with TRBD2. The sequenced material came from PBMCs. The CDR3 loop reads CATSSGAGGRTDTQYF. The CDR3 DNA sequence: TGTGCCACCAGCAGCGGAGCGGGAGGGCGTACAGATACGCAGTATTTT.